The 2 T cell receptor beta chains below were found in one sample sequenced in a study of OX40 agonist ivuxolimab in advanced cancers. Only in-frame clones appear in the TCRdb table, and some are missing; sequencing was by immunoSEQ multiplex PCR. This sample has tens of thousands of clones; under 95% occur once, and the top ten carry 8.4%. This specimen consisted of CD4+ or CD8+ T cells sorted from blood, obtained in a trial of the OX40 agonist ivuxolimab. These receptors were taken from an adult with an advanced solid tumor such as melanoma, head and neck, liver or kidney cancer.

The rearrangement links TRBV19 to TRBJ2-7; D is perhaps TRBD1 (6 bases). Germline V lookup: CDR1 LNHDA, CDR2 SQIVND (reference sequence). V lost 8 bases and J lost 0, with 11 bases in between. This CDR3 comprises 13 residues. The CDR3 DNA reads TGTGCCAGTGGTCTGACAGGCTCCTACGAGCAGTACTTC. It specifies CASGLTGSYEQYF.

The chain employs TRBV25-1 and TRBJ2-1, with 8 bases lining up with TRBD2. The CDR3 has 17 amino acids. V was clipped by 5 bases and J by 4 bases; unmatched bases: 13. Germline CDR1 is MGHDK and CDR2 is SYGVNS. In nucleotides, the CDR3 is TGTGCCAGCAGTAAGACTAGCGAGGGATTCCTATACAATGAGCAGTTCTTC. Amino acid sequence: CASSKTSEGFLYNEQFF.